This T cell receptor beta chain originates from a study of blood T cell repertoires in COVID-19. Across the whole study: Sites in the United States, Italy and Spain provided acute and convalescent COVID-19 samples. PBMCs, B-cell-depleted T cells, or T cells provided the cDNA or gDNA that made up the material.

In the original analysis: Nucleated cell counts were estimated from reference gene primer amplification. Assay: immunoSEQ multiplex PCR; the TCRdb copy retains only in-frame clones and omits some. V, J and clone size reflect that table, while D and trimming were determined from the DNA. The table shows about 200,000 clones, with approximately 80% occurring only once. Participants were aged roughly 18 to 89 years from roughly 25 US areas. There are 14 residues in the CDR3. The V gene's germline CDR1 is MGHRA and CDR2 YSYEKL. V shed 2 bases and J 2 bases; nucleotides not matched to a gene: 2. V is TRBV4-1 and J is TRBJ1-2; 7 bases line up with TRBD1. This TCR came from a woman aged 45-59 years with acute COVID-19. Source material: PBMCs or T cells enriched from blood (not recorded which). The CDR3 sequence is CASSQPTGNYGYTF. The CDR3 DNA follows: TGCGCCAGCAGCCAACCGACAGGGAACTATGGCTACACCTTC.